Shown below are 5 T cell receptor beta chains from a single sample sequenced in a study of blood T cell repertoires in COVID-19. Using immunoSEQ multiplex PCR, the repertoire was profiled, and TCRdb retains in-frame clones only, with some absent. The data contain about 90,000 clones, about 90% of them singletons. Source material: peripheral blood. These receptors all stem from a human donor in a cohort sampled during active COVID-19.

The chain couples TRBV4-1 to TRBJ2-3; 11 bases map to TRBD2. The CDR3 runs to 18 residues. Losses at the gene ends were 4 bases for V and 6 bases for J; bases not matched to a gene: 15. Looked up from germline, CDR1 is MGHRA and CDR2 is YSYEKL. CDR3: CASSPSQGLAGGSDTQYF. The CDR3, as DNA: TGCGCCAGCAGCCCAAGCCAGGGGCTAGCGGGGGGTTCGGATACGCAGTATTTT.

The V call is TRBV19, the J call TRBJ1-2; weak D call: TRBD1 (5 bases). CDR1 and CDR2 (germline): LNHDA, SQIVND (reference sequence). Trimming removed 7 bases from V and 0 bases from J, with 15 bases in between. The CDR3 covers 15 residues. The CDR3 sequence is CASNPGGGTNYGYTF. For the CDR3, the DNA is TGTGCCAGTAACCCAGGCGGGGGGACTAACTATGGCTACACCTTC.

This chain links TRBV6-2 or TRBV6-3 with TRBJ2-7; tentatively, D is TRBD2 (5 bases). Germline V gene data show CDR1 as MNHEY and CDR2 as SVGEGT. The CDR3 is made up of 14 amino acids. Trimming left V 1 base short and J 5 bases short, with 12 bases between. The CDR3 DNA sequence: TGTGCCAGCAGTTACTTAGGGAGAGGCAACGAGCAGTACTTC. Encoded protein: CASSYLGRGNEQYF.

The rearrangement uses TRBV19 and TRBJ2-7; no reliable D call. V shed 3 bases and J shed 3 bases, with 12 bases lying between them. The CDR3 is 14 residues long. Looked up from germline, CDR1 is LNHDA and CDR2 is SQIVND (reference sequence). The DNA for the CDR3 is TGTGCCAGTAGTATGAGATCTAACGACTACGAGCAGTACTTC. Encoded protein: CASSMRSNDYEQYF.

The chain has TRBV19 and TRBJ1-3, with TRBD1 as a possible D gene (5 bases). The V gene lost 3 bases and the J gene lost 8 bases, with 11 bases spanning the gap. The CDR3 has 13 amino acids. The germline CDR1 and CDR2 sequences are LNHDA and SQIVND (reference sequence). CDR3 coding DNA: TGTGCCAGTAGTATTGGTCAGGGCGACACCATATATTTT. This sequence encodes CASSIGQGDTIYF.